This T cell receptor beta chain was recovered during a study of blood T cell repertoires in COVID-19. Seattle patients were enrolled while actively infected and followed longitudinally. The table came from immunoSEQ multiplex PCR; TCRdb's copy has only in-frame clones and leaves some out. The sample contains 330,000 or so clones, roughly 89% of which appear only once. CDR1 and CDR2 from the germline V gene are MDHEN and SYDVKM. The CDR3 length is 15 residues. The V end lost 2 bases, the J end lost 1 base, and 11 bases lay between the germline ends. This sequence was found in a woman aged 55 to 70 with COVID-19, enrolled during active disease. The sample was peripheral blood. The chain is built from TRBV28 and TRBJ1-1, with D maybe TRBD1 (6 bases). CDR3 region: CASSLGGAPNTEAFF. CDR3 nucleotides: TGTGCCAGCAGTTTAGGGGGGGCGCCGAACACTGAAGCTTTCTTT.